The clone carrying this T cell receptor beta chain was seen many times. What it binds is unknown. This entry belongs to a study of early T cells in non-severe SARS-CoV-2 infection. Study-wide results and limits: A preference for anti-spike CD8 responses marked VDJdb matching, which missed private and CD4 specificities.

TCRdb re-called the 5' RACE reads with MiXCR, one entry per CDR3 protein. The data contain 45,000 to 55,000 distinct CDR3 sequences, approximately 10% of them singletons. The clonotype comes from an adult who was a healthcare worker with PCR-confirmed SARS-CoV-2 infection or an uninfected control (not recorded which). Specimen: whole blood.

This CDR3 is CASSQLIDYEQYF. The CDR3 DNA reads as TGTGCCAGCAGCCAACTGATCGACTACGAGCAGTACTTC. The genes are TRBV3-1 and TRBJ2-7; D is undetermined. From germline, CDR1 is LGHDT and CDR2 YNNKEL (reference sequence). V lost 2 bases, J lost 3 bases, and 8 bases lay in between. CDR3 length equals 13 residues.